This entry concerns a single T cell receptor beta chain. This record comes from a study of blood T cell repertoires in COVID-19. As for the study in general: From T cells, B-cell-depleted T cells, or PBMCs came the material, which was cDNA or gDNA.

In the authors' methods: Estimates of nucleated cell counts were drawn from the amplification of reference gene primers. Assay used: immunoSEQ multiplex PCR; TCRdb lists only in-frame clones, some missing. The DNA was the basis for D and trimming; V, J and clone size are from that table. The repertoire holds some 230,000 clones, around 80% seen once, with 5.1% in the top ten. V was cut by 5 bases and J by 1 base, with 14 bases left in between. The V gene's germline CDR1 is MNHEY and CDR2 SVGAGI. The CDR3 sequence is 15 residues long. This clonotype was obtained from a woman aged 55 to 70 who had recovered from COVID-19. Sequencing used peripheral blood. V gene TRBV6-5 combines with J gene TRBJ2-5; D is possibly TRBD2 (6 bases). The CDR3: CASSRGGAFQETQYF. DNA of the CDR3: TGTGCCAGCAGTCGGGGCGGGGCTTTCCAAGAGACCCAGTACTTC.